The 16 T cell receptor beta chains listed next were all sequenced from one sample in a study of OX40 agonist ivuxolimab in advanced cancers. TCRdb's copy holds only in-frame clones and misses some; the assay was immunoSEQ multiplex PCR. The sample lists about 21,000 clones, around 80% seen once, with 20% to 25% in the top ten. Sample: CD4+ or CD8+ T cells sorted from blood, taken in a trial of the OX40 agonist ivuxolimab. These receptors all come from an adult with an advanced solid tumor such as melanoma, head and neck, liver or kidney cancer.

This clone appeared a single time. The chain uses TRBV19 and TRBJ2-7, with TRBD1 as a possible D gene (6 bases). The CDR3 extends over 15 amino acids. V was cut by 3 bases and J by 4 bases, with 16 bases left in between. Germline loops: CDR1 LNHDA, CDR2 SQIVND (reference sequence). Here the CDR3 reads CASSITPGTRYEQYF. Written as DNA, the CDR3 is TGTGCCAGTAGTATCACCCCCGGGACAAGGTACGAGCAGTACTTC.

The chain joins TRBV7-9 to TRBJ2-3, with 7 nucleotides matching TRBD1. The germline V gene encodes CDR1 SEHNR and CDR2 FQNEAQ (reference sequence). V dropped 3 bases and J dropped 5; count of bases not matched to a gene: 11. The CDR3 spans 16 residues. As DNA, the CDR3 is TGTGCCAGCAGCTTCCCTAGAGGGGGCCTAATAGATACGCAGTATTTT. Its protein product is CASSFPRGGLIDTQYF.

This chain links TRBV12-5 with TRBJ2-1; no firm D call. CDR1 and CDR2 from the germline V gene are LGHNT and FRNRAP. The CDR3 loop spans 12 amino acids. The V end was cut by 2 bases, the J end by 9 bases, with 8 bases between. The CDR3 spells CASGLNPSEQFF. The DNA of the CDR3 is TGTGCTAGTGGTTTGAATCCATCTGAGCAGTTCTTC.

This chain joins TRBV30 and TRBJ2-2; possibly TRBD1 for D (5 bases). The CDR3 covers 11 residues. The germline gives CDR1 GTSNPN, CDR2 SVGIG (reference sequence). With 5 bases removed from V and 7 bases from J, the gap between germline ends came to 8 bases. The CDR3 sequence is CAWQGYGELFF. The CDR3 DNA sequence: TGTGCCTGGCAGGGCTACGGGGAGCTGTTTTTT.

The DNA for the CDR3 is TGTGCTAGTGGTTCGACGGACACGATGGGGGCCTATGGCTACACCTTC. It codes for CASGSTDTMGAYGYTF. The chain recombines TRBV12-5 with TRBJ1-2; TRBD1 might be the D (6 bases). V lost 4 bases and J lost 4, with 19 bases in between. Germline V gene lookup returns CDR1 LGHNT and CDR2 FRNRAP. The CDR3 spans 16 residues.

The chain is built from TRBV11-2 and TRBJ2-3; possibly TRBD1 for D (6 bases). The CDR3 consists of 16 residues. Germline CDR1 reads SGHAT; CDR2 reads FQNNGV. Trimming cost V 1 base and J 2 bases, with 13 bases left between them. The CDR3 sequence is CASSLGGRLHTDTQYF. The CDR3 nucleotides read TGTGCCAGCAGCTTAGGGGGGCGATTGCACACAGATACGCAGTATTTT.

V usage is TRBV4-1 and J usage is TRBJ2-7, with 10 bases that match TRBD2. Germline CDR1 and CDR2: MGHRA and YSYEKL. This CDR3 has 17 amino acids. The V segment lost 4 bases and the J segment 6 bases; nucleotides outside the gene matches: 15. The DNA of the CDR3 is TGCGCCAGCAGCCCCGGGGCTAGCGGGAGTCTCATGGGCGAGCAGTACTTC. Its translation is CASSPGASGSLMGEQYF.

This rearrangement joins TRBV10-3 to TRBJ2-1, with D possibly matching TRBD2 (6 bases). V was cut by 3 bases and J by 0 bases, with 12 bases left in between. The CDR3 runs to 16 residues. Germline V lookup: CDR1 ENHRY, CDR2 SYGVKD. CDR3 sequence reads: CAISDPAGASYNEQFF. Written as DNA, the CDR3 is TGTGCCATCAGTGACCCAGCGGGCGCCTCCTACAATGAGCAGTTCTTC.

The gene calls are TRBV29-1 and TRBJ2-7; 9 bases align to TRBD1. There are 14 residues in the CDR3. The germline gives CDR1 SQVTM, CDR2 ANQGSEA. V lost 6 bases and J lost 5; bases outside the gene matches: 11. This CDR3 reads CSVPSGQGLNEQYF. The CDR3 nucleotides are TGCAGCGTCCCCTCCGGACAGGGGCTCAACGAGCAGTACTTC.

The CDR3 loop reads CSAQRGPSAGELFF. For the CDR3, the DNA is TGCAGCGCCCAGCGGGGCCCCTCGGCCGGGGAGCTGTTTTTT. The chain is built from TRBV29-1 and TRBJ2-2; 7 nucleotides agree with TRBD2. Germline values: CDR1 SQVTM, CDR2 ANQGSEA. CDR3 size: 14 residues. V dropped 7 bases and J dropped 6; count of bases not matched to a gene: 11.

This clone was seen once. Here the CDR3 reads CAISERLTSSYNEQFF. The CDR3 DNA reads as TGTGCCATCAGTGAAAGACTAACGAGCTCCTACAATGAGCAGTTCTTC. The chain employs TRBV10-3 and TRBJ2-1, with a weak D call TRBD2 (5 bases). Germline-derived CDR1 and CDR2 are ENHRY and SYGVKD. V was trimmed by 3 bases and J by 0 bases, leaving 12 bases between them. The CDR3 length is 16 residues.

This clone was counted a single time. In DNA form, the CDR3 reads TGTGCCAGCAGCGTAAGCAGCGAAAACTATGGCTACACCTTC. The encoded protein is CASSVSSENYGYTF. V is TRBV9 and J is TRBJ1-2, with no clear D. Trimming removed 1 base at V and 2 bases at J, with 9 bases between. The CDR3 loop spans 14 amino acids. Germline values: CDR1 SGDLS, CDR2 YYNGEE.

V gene TRBV7-3 combines with J gene TRBJ2-1; D gene unclear. This CDR3 is built from 13 residues. V lost 6 bases, J lost 0 bases, and 6 bases lay in between. Germline CDR1 is SGHTA and CDR2 is FQGTGA. The CDR3 nucleotides are TGTGCCAGCAGTCCCGACTCCTACAATGAGCAGTTCTTC. It translates to CASSPDSYNEQFF.

J is TRBJ2-3 and V is TRBV6-6; TRBD1 or TRBD2 may be the D gene (6 bases each). V was shortened by 7 bases and J by 0 bases, with 17 bases between the two germline ends. CDR3 length: 16 amino acids. Germline CDR1 and CDR2: MNHNY and SVGAGI (reference sequence). CDR3 in amino acids: CASTSSWGASTDTQYF. For the CDR3, the DNA is TGTGCCAGCACCTCCTCATGGGGGGCCAGCACAGATACGCAGTATTTT.

This clone is a singleton in its sample. The rearrangement links TRBV30 to TRBJ2-6; 8 bases map to TRBD1. Germline CDR1 reads GTSNPN; CDR2 reads SVGIG (reference sequence). The CDR3 is 14 residues long. Germline trimming cut 5 bases from V and 3 bases from J; bases unmatched to any gene: 3. CDR3 DNA: TGTGCCTGGGACAGGGGAGTTGGGGCCAACGTCCTGACTTTC. This codes for CAWDRGVGANVLTF.

This clone occurred once. The chain couples TRBV15 to TRBJ2-7, with 8 bases that match TRBD1. The J segment lost 5 bases and the V segment lost 3 bases, leaving 3 bases of the junction unmatched. Germline V gives CDR1 LNHNV, CDR2 YYDKDF (reference sequence). CDR3 length equals 13 residues. CDR3 coding DNA: TGTGCCACCAGCAGGGACAGGGCCCACGAGCAGTACTTC. It is translated as CATSRDRAHEQYF.